This is a list of T cell receptor beta chains from one sample in a study of T cell changes during pregnancy in multiple sclerosis. TCRdb's table, derived via immunoSEQ multiplex PCR, lists solely in-frame clones and lacks some. The top ten clones hold more than 1.5% of a sample with around 100,000 clones, over 80% of them seen once. The material was peripheral blood, obtained after pregnancy. Receptors originate from a female donor with multiple sclerosis, enrolled in a pregnancy study. The CDR3 runs from the conserved cysteine through the conserved F or W. Fields, in order: CDR3 protein, CDR3 DNA, J gene, D gene, clone size, CDR3 length, V gene. D genes are given only for firm matches. A clone size is listed for some rows: how often the clone was seen (once, few, many), or a class if it is expanded.

cdr3_aa: CAWSVGAGAGELFF
cdr3_nt: TGTGCCTGGAGTGTAGGGGCGGGGGCCGGGGAGCTGTTTTTT
j_call: TRBJ2-2
d_call: TRBD2
clone_size: once
cdr3_length: 14
v_call: TRBV30

cdr3_aa: CASGEAGTRDTQYF
cdr3_nt: TGCGCCAGCGGGGAAGCGGGTACCCGAGATACGCAGTATTTT
j_call: TRBJ2-3
d_call: -
clone_size: -
cdr3_length: 14
v_call: TRBV5-1

cdr3_aa: CASSPHNQETQYF
cdr3_nt: TGTGCCAGCAGCCCTCACAACCAAGAGACCCAGTACTTC
j_call: TRBJ2-5
d_call: -
clone_size: -
cdr3_length: 13
v_call: TRBV7-6

cdr3_aa: CASSQDWGQGAANYGYTF
cdr3_nt: TGCGCCAGCAGCCAAGATTGGGGACAGGGTGCTGCTAACTATGGCTACACCTTC
j_call: TRBJ1-2
d_call: TRBD1
clone_size: -
cdr3_length: 18
v_call: TRBV4-3

cdr3_aa: CAWGPTTGAGELFF
cdr3_nt: TGTGCCTGGGGACCAACGACGGGAGCTGGGGAGCTGTTTTTT
j_call: TRBJ2-2
d_call: -
clone_size: -
cdr3_length: 14
v_call: TRBV30

cdr3_aa: CASSRGTSGNSYNEQFF
cdr3_nt: TGTGCCAGCAGCAGAGGGACTAGCGGAAACTCCTACAATGAGCAGTTCTTC
j_call: TRBJ2-1
d_call: TRBD2
clone_size: -
cdr3_length: 17
v_call: TRBV4-2

cdr3_aa: CASKGLAGVPNEQFF
cdr3_nt: TGTGCCAGCAAGGGACTAGCGGGAGTCCCCAATGAGCAGTTCTTC
j_call: TRBJ2-1
d_call: TRBD2
clone_size: -
cdr3_length: 15
v_call: TRBV6-1

cdr3_aa: CAISDFPRGTSTDTQYF
cdr3_nt: TGTGCCATCAGCGATTTCCCTAGGGGTACTAGCACAGATACGCAGTATTTT
j_call: TRBJ2-3
d_call: -
clone_size: -
cdr3_length: 17
v_call: TRBV10-3

cdr3_aa: CASSRDRGNSPLHF
cdr3_nt: TGCGCCAGCAGCCGGGACAGGGGGAATTCACCCCTCCACTTT
j_call: TRBJ1-6
d_call: TRBD1
clone_size: -
cdr3_length: 14
v_call: TRBV5-1

cdr3_aa: CASSIRQGGETQYF
cdr3_nt: TGTGCCAGTAGTATAAGACAGGGTGGAGAGACCCAGTACTTC
j_call: TRBJ2-5
d_call: TRBD1
clone_size: -
cdr3_length: 14
v_call: TRBV19

cdr3_aa: CASSSSGLAGTDTQYF
cdr3_nt: TGTGCCAGCAGTTCTTCCGGACTAGCGGGGACAGATACGCAGTATTTT
j_call: TRBJ2-3
d_call: TRBD2
clone_size: -
cdr3_length: 16
v_call: TRBV6-6

cdr3_aa: CASSPNRDWNYGYTF
cdr3_nt: TGTGCCAGCAGCCCGAACCGGGACTGGAACTATGGCTACACCTTC
j_call: TRBJ1-2
d_call: -
clone_size: few
cdr3_length: 15
v_call: TRBV2

cdr3_aa: CASSQILDRGRWGYTF
cdr3_nt: TGCGCCAGCAGCCAGATTTTAGACAGGGGAAGGTGGGGCTACACCTTC
j_call: TRBJ1-2
d_call: TRBD1
clone_size: -
cdr3_length: 16
v_call: TRBV4-1

cdr3_aa: CASSSQGAGFYGYTF
cdr3_nt: TGTGCCAGCAGTTCACAGGGGGCAGGGTTCTATGGCTACACCTTC
j_call: TRBJ1-2
d_call: TRBD1
clone_size: -
cdr3_length: 15
v_call: TRBV27

cdr3_aa: CASSEDRANTEAFF
cdr3_nt: TGTGCCAGTAGCGAGGACAGGGCGAACACTGAAGCTTTCTTT
j_call: TRBJ1-1
d_call: TRBD1
clone_size: -
cdr3_length: 14
v_call: TRBV19

cdr3_aa: CASSPDSSNYGYTF
cdr3_nt: TGTGCCAGCAGCCCGGACAGTTCTAACTATGGCTACACCTTC
j_call: TRBJ1-2
d_call: -
clone_size: -
cdr3_length: 14
v_call: TRBV11-3

cdr3_aa: CASSQGAPREGYTF
cdr3_nt: TGCGCCAGCAGCCAAGGGGCCCCCCGGGAAGGCTACACCTTC
j_call: TRBJ1-2
d_call: -
clone_size: -
cdr3_length: 14
v_call: TRBV4-1

cdr3_aa: CASSPSDSSTDTQYF
cdr3_nt: TGCGCCAGCAGCCCCTCTGACAGTAGCACAGATACGCAGTATTTT
j_call: TRBJ2-3
d_call: -
clone_size: -
cdr3_length: 15
v_call: TRBV5-1

cdr3_aa: CASSRSPSGNTGELFF
cdr3_nt: TGTGCCAGCAGTCGGTCCCCTAGCGGGAACACCGGGGAGCTGTTTTTT
j_call: TRBJ2-2
d_call: TRBD2
clone_size: -
cdr3_length: 16
v_call: TRBV14

cdr3_aa: CASREDRDPSNQPQHF
cdr3_nt: TGTGCCAGCAGGGAGGACAGGGATCCTAGCAATCAGCCCCAGCATTTT
j_call: TRBJ1-5
d_call: TRBD1
clone_size: -
cdr3_length: 16
v_call: TRBV2

cdr3_aa: CASSLDGDRGIGNTIYF
cdr3_nt: TGTGCCAGCAGCTTAGATGGGGACAGGGGCATTGGAAACACCATATATTTT
j_call: TRBJ1-3
d_call: TRBD1
clone_size: -
cdr3_length: 17
v_call: TRBV13

cdr3_aa: CASSLNAGDAYEQYF
cdr3_nt: TGTGCCAGCAGCTTAAATGCGGGAGACGCCTACGAGCAGTACTTC
j_call: TRBJ2-7
d_call: TRBD2
clone_size: few
cdr3_length: 15
v_call: TRBV7-3

cdr3_aa: CAWSVGGVAGYEQYF
cdr3_nt: TGTGCCTGGAGTGTCGGGGGGGTAGCGGGCTACGAGCAGTACTTC
j_call: TRBJ2-7
d_call: TRBD2
clone_size: once
cdr3_length: 15
v_call: TRBV30

cdr3_aa: CASSEGLAPSTDTQYF
cdr3_nt: TGTGCCAGCAGTGAAGGGCTAGCGCCTAGCACAGATACGCAGTATTTT
j_call: TRBJ2-3
d_call: -
clone_size: -
cdr3_length: 16
v_call: TRBV2

cdr3_aa: CASSLGSGPYEQYF
cdr3_nt: TGTGCCAGCAGCTTAGGGTCAGGTCCCTACGAGCAGTACTTC
j_call: TRBJ2-7
d_call: -
clone_size: -
cdr3_length: 14
v_call: TRBV7-6

cdr3_aa: CAWTGEGFGEKLFF
cdr3_nt: TGTGCCTGGACAGGGGAAGGCTTTGGTGAAAAACTGTTTTTT
j_call: TRBJ1-4
d_call: -
clone_size: few
cdr3_length: 14
v_call: TRBV30

cdr3_aa: CASSLWAGGGIDTQYF
cdr3_nt: TGTGCCAGCAGTTTATGGGCGGGAGGGGGGATAGATACGCAGTATTTT
j_call: TRBJ2-3
d_call: TRBD2
clone_size: -
cdr3_length: 16
v_call: TRBV27

cdr3_aa: CASGETGGGYGYTF
cdr3_nt: TGTGCCAGCGGAGAGACAGGGGGCGGCTATGGCTACACCTTC
j_call: TRBJ1-2
d_call: TRBD1
clone_size: -
cdr3_length: 14
v_call: TRBV27

cdr3_aa: CAWKSGLNTEAFF
cdr3_nt: TGTGCCTGGAAATCGGGTTTGAACACTGAAGCTTTCTTT
j_call: TRBJ1-1
d_call: -
clone_size: -
cdr3_length: 13
v_call: TRBV30

cdr3_aa: CAWDSGRSGISYNEQFF
cdr3_nt: TGTGCCTGGGATAGCGGGAGGTCGGGTATCTCCTACAATGAGCAGTTCTTC
j_call: TRBJ2-1
d_call: TRBD2
clone_size: -
cdr3_length: 17
v_call: TRBV30

cdr3_aa: CASSPPKGLSNSDTQYF
cdr3_nt: TGTGCCAGCAGCCCCCCAAAGGGACTGTCCAATTCAGATACGCAGTATTTT
j_call: TRBJ2-3
d_call: -
clone_size: -
cdr3_length: 17
v_call: TRBV4-2

cdr3_aa: CASSLAMEVTNEKLFF
cdr3_nt: TGTGCCAGCAGCTTAGCCATGGAGGTGACTAATGAAAAACTGTTTTTT
j_call: TRBJ1-4
d_call: -
clone_size: -
cdr3_length: 16
v_call: TRBV7-9

cdr3_aa: CASSPGHTSTDTQYF
cdr3_nt: TGCGCCAGCAGCCCCGGACACACTAGCACAGATACGCAGTATTTT
j_call: TRBJ2-3
d_call: -
clone_size: -
cdr3_length: 15
v_call: TRBV5-1

cdr3_aa: CASSQGTSGKYEQYF
cdr3_nt: TGCGCCAGCAGCCAAGGGACTAGCGGAAAATACGAGCAGTACTTC
j_call: TRBJ2-7
d_call: TRBD2
clone_size: -
cdr3_length: 15
v_call: TRBV4-1

cdr3_aa: CASSLDRGSGYTF
cdr3_nt: TGTGCCAGCAGCTTGGACAGGGGATCTGGCTACACCTTC
j_call: TRBJ1-2
d_call: TRBD1
clone_size: -
cdr3_length: 13
v_call: TRBV5-4

cdr3_aa: CASRLDRATEAFF
cdr3_nt: TGTGCCAGCAGACTCGACAGGGCCACTGAAGCTTTCTTT
j_call: TRBJ1-1
d_call: TRBD1
clone_size: once
cdr3_length: 13
v_call: TRBV7-3

cdr3_aa: CASSRLLIGGDTEAFF
cdr3_nt: TGTGCCAGCTCACGCCTACTCATCGGGGGTGACACTGAAGCTTTCTTT
j_call: TRBJ1-1
d_call: -
clone_size: -
cdr3_length: 16
v_call: TRBV18

cdr3_aa: CASSLRGVIGYTF
cdr3_nt: TGTGCCAGCAGTCTCCGGGGGGTAATTGGCTACACCTTC
j_call: TRBJ1-2
d_call: -
clone_size: -
cdr3_length: 13
v_call: TRBV27

cdr3_aa: CASSRPVGGLYEQYF
cdr3_nt: TGTGCCAGCAGTCGGCCCGTGGGGGGATTGTACGAGCAGTACTTC
j_call: TRBJ2-7
d_call: -
clone_size: -
cdr3_length: 15
v_call: TRBV28

cdr3_aa: CASSLGTVYGYTF
cdr3_nt: TGTGCCAGCAGCCTTGGGACAGTCTATGGCTACACCTTC
j_call: TRBJ1-2
d_call: TRBD1
clone_size: -
cdr3_length: 13
v_call: TRBV7-2

cdr3_aa: CASSQDRWFAQGRPNTEAFF
cdr3_nt: TGTGCCAGCAGCCAAGATAGATGGTTCGCACAGGGGAGGCCCAACACTGAAGCTTTCTTT
j_call: TRBJ1-1
d_call: TRBD1
clone_size: once
cdr3_length: 20
v_call: TRBV14

cdr3_aa: CASSNKGDSPLHF
cdr3_nt: TGTGCCAGCAGTAACAAGGGGGATTCACCCCTCCACTTT
j_call: TRBJ1-6
d_call: -
clone_size: once
cdr3_length: 13
v_call: TRBV2

cdr3_aa: CASSFSGKLYNEQFF
cdr3_nt: TGTGCCAGCAGCTTTAGCGGTAAGCTCTACAATGAGCAGTTCTTC
j_call: TRBJ2-1
d_call: -
clone_size: -
cdr3_length: 15
v_call: TRBV7-8

cdr3_aa: CATSRVAGGSYEQYF
cdr3_nt: TGTGCCACCAGCAGAGTCGCGGGAGGTTCCTACGAGCAGTACTTC
j_call: TRBJ2-7
d_call: TRBD2
clone_size: -
cdr3_length: 15
v_call: TRBV15